These 28 T cell receptor beta chains originate from one sample sequenced in a study of CD8 T cells in ankylosing spondylitis. Study-wide results and limits: Blood from ankylosing spondylitis patients appeared to carry a characteristic roughly 8-variant TCR beta motif.

A single record per CDR3 protein comes from TCRdb applying MiXCR to the 5' RACE reads. The sample has 220,000 or so distinct CDR3 sequences; around 16% are singletons. Their antigens are not known. The sequencing input was blood, either unsorted or a sorted T cell fraction (not recorded which). These receptors originate from a male donor with ankylosing spondylitis.

This clonotype was detected many times. The chain combines TRBV9 with TRBJ2-2; D gene ambiguous. CDR3 length equals 13 residues. V was trimmed by 0 bases and J by 1 base, leaving 1 base between them. The germline CDR1 and CDR2 sequences are SGDLS and YYNGEE. The CDR3 nucleotides read TGTGCCAGCAGCGTAGGGAACACCGGGGAGCTGTTTTTT. It is translated as CASSVGNTGELFF.

This chain joins TRBV6-5 and TRBJ2-7, with a weak D call TRBD1 (7 bases). Per germline, CDR1 MNHEY and CDR2 SVGAGI. Trimming shortened V by 2 bases and J by 11 bases, and 10 bases separated the two germline ends. The CDR3 is 11 amino acids. This CDR3 is CASSYGRGEYF. Here the CDR3 DNA reads TGTGCCAGCAGTTACGGCAGGGGGGAGTACTTC.

V is TRBV6-2 or TRBV6-3 and J is TRBJ2-1, with TRBD2 matching 12 bases. Per the germline V gene, CDR1 is MNHEY and CDR2 is SVGEGT. After removal of 6 bases from V and 7 bases from J, the junction contained 7 bases not matched to a gene. The CDR3 runs 15 residues. CDR3 residues: CASSTGLAGTNEQFF. CDR3 bases: TGTGCCAGCAGCACCGGACTAGCGGGAACTAATGAGCAGTTCTTC.

Points on this clonotype: The junction does not match germline at one end; this may be a read error. The chain carries TRBV7-7 and TRBJ1-1; D call uncertain. The germline V gene has CDR1 SSHAT and CDR2 FNYEAQ (reference sequence). The CDR3 loop spans 13 amino acids. The CDR3 nucleotides are TGTGCTAGCAGCTTCGGACCTAGCACTGAAGCTTTCTTT. Translating it yields CASSFGPSTEAFF.

This sequence joins TRBV28 and TRBJ1-4; D may be TRBD1 (5 bases). Germline-derived CDR1 and CDR2 are MDHEN and SYDVKM. This CDR3 is 16 amino acids long. V shed 6 bases and J shed 8 bases, with 22 bases lying between them. CDR3 in DNA: TGTGCCAGCAGCCATACAGGTGGCGAACCCGAGGAAAAACTGTTTTTT. Translation: CASSHTGGEPEEKLFF.

CDR3 nucleotide sequence: TGTGCCAGCAGCTTAGTGGTTTCGGGGACTTCACCCCTCCACTTT. Translation: CASSLVVSGTSPLHF. The rearrangement joins TRBV7-2 to TRBJ1-6, with a weak D call TRBD1 (5 bases). Germline V gene lookup returns CDR1 SGHTA and CDR2 FQGNSA. CDR3 length equals 15 residues. The V and J ends lost 1 base and 9 bases respectively, with 13 bases between them.

This clonotype occurred a few times. The gene calls are TRBV5-1 and TRBJ1-2, with 7 nucleotides matching TRBD1. J was trimmed by 8 bases and V by 1 base; bases with no gene match: 5. CDR3 length: 13 amino acids. The germline V gene has CDR1 SGHRS and CDR2 YFSETQ. DNA for the CDR3: TGCGCCAGCAGCTTGAGTCAGGGGGAAGGCTACACCTTC. This codes for CASSLSQGEGYTF.

V usage is TRBV29-1 and J usage is TRBJ2-7; unclear D gene. Between the trimmed V and J ends, which lost 5 bases and 2 bases, there was a span of 16 bases. The CDR3 spans 14 residues. Germline V CDR1 and CDR2: SQVTM, ANQGSEA. As DNA, the CDR3 is TGCAGCGTTTTAGGGCCTCACAATCCCTACGAGCAGTACTTC. Translated: CSVLGPHNPYEQYF.

This chain links TRBV20-1 with TRBJ2-1, with D perhaps matching TRBD2 (6 bases). Trimming removed 0 bases from V and 0 bases from J, with 9 bases in between. The germline V gene encodes CDR1 DFQATT and CDR2 SNEGSKA (reference sequence). This CDR3 spans 15 amino acids. DNA for the CDR3: TGCAGTGCTAGAGAGGAGGGGCCCTCCTACAATGAGCAGTTCTTC. Translated, it gives CSAREEGPSYNEQFF.

This clonotype has a count of ten or more. The rearrangement uses TRBV7-8 and TRBJ2-1; TRBD2 matches 9 bases. The CDR3 contains 13 residues. CDR1 SGHVS and CDR2 FQNEAQ come from the germline V gene. V trimming: 5 bases; J trimming: 13 bases; junction bases outside the gene matches: 9. The CDR3 region is CASSPLGLADQFF. Written as DNA, the CDR3 is TGTGCCAGCAGCCCCCTGGGACTAGCTGATCAGTTCTTC.

The CDR3: CASSNGPGADQPQHF. The CDR3 DNA reads TGTGCCAGCAGCAACGGACCGGGGGCCGATCAGCCCCAGCATTTT. The chain combines TRBV27 with TRBJ1-5; tentative D call: TRBD1 (6 bases). The CDR3 spans 15 residues. V gave up 6 bases and J gave up 5 bases, with 17 bases separating them. CDR1 and CDR2 from the germline V gene are MNHEY and SMNVEV (reference sequence).

The sample holds a few counts of this clonotype. The chain carries TRBV20-1 and TRBJ1-1; no clear D gene. The CDR3 is made up of 14 amino acids. Trimming shortened V by 3 bases and J by 1 base, and 12 bases separated the two germline ends. Germline lookup yields CDR1 DFQATT and CDR2 SNEGSKA (reference sequence). CDR3 residues: CSARGWWENTEAFF. The CDR3 nucleotides are TGCAGTGCTAGGGGGTGGTGGGAGAACACTGAAGCTTTCTTT.

J is TRBJ1-3 and V is TRBV27; D not certain. Germline V gives CDR1 MNHEY, CDR2 SMNVEV (reference sequence). Trimming removed 4 bases from V and 0 bases from J, with 7 bases in between. The CDR3 consists of 14 residues. CDR3 nucleotide sequence: TGTGCCAGCAGTTCCATGAGCTCTGGAAACACCATATATTTT. Translating gives CASSSMSSGNTIYF.

The V call is TRBV27, the J call TRBJ2-2, with TRBD1 matching over 8 bases. The CDR3 has 16 residues. After removal of 1 base from V and 3 bases from J, the junction contained 4 bases not matched to a gene. CDR1 is MNHEY and CDR2 is SMNVEV in the germline V gene (reference sequence). The CDR3 protein is CASSLFGTGDTGELFF. The CDR3 nucleotides are TGTGCCAGCAGTTTATTCGGGACAGGAGACACCGGGGAGCTGTTTTTT.

This clonotype was detected many times. The rearrangement joins TRBV6-1 to TRBJ2-6; D uncertain. Per germline, CDR1 MNHNS and CDR2 SASEGT. V was cut by 8 bases and J by 0 bases, with 11 bases left in between. CDR3 size: 15 residues. The DNA of the CDR3 is TGTGCCAGCTCCATGGTGATCTCTGGGGCCAACGTCCTGACTTTC. Its protein is CASSMVISGANVLTF.

This clonotype appeared a single time. This rearrangement joins TRBV27 to TRBJ1-5; D is unclear. V lost 4 bases, J lost 6 bases, and 13 bases lay in between. Germline V gene lookup returns CDR1 MNHEY and CDR2 SMNVEV (reference sequence). The CDR3 sequence is 14 residues long. The CDR3: CASSSPGPAQPQHF. CDR3 nucleotide sequence: TGTGCCAGCAGTTCGCCAGGTCCAGCTCAGCCCCAGCATTTT.

This chain uses TRBV6-2 or TRBV6-3 with TRBJ2-7; D unresolved. Germline lookup yields CDR1 MNHEY and CDR2 SVGEGT. Trimming shortened V by 6 bases and J by 4 bases, and 13 bases separated the two germline ends. The CDR3 has 13 residues. The CDR3 region has the DNA TGTGCCAGCAGCCCCGAATCCCCATACGAGCAGTACTTC. It codes for CASSPESPYEQYF.

This clonotype has a handful of counts. This chain uses TRBV12-3 or TRBV12-4 with TRBJ2-7, with 9 bases lining up with TRBD1. V was clipped by 3 bases and J by 5 bases; unmatched bases: 8. CDR3 length: 15 residues. In DNA, the CDR3 is TGTGCCAGCAGTTTTGGGACAGGGACCCCCAACGAGCAGTACTTC. It specifies CASSFGTGTPNEQYF.

This clonotype was seen only a few times. V gene TRBV20-1 combines with J gene TRBJ1-1, with D possibly matching TRBD1 (5 bases). Between the trimmed V and J ends, which lost 3 bases and 3 bases, there was a span of 11 bases. This CDR3 is built from 13 residues. Germline V gene sequence: CDR1 DFQATT, CDR2 SNEGSKA (reference sequence). The CDR3 region has the DNA TGCAGTGCTAGTTCGGGGGTGTACACTGAAGCTTTCTTT. Residues: CSASSGVYTEAFF.

The chain combines TRBV3-1 with TRBJ2-4; D remains unclear. Germline-derived CDR1 and CDR2 are LGHDT and YNNKEL (reference sequence). The ends were cut back, 0 bases at V and 8 bases at J, with 5 bases in the middle. CDR3 length equals 12 residues. The DNA of the CDR3 is TGTGCCAGCAGCCAAGAGTGGGACATTCAGTACTTC. Its protein product is CASSQEWDIQYF.

The chain joins TRBV4-3 to TRBJ1-4; D uncertain. V lost 0 bases to trimming and J lost 4 bases, with 12 bases between them. CDR1 and CDR2 from the germline V gene are LGHNA and YSLEER. This CDR3 is 16 amino acids long. The CDR3 is CASSQESSAVNEKLFF. Written as DNA, the CDR3 is TGCGCCAGCAGCCAAGAGTCCAGTGCCGTTAATGAAAAACTGTTTTTT.

This chain uses TRBV2 with TRBJ2-7; 9 bases match TRBD2. V lost 6 bases to trimming and J lost 0 bases; unmatched junction nucleotides: 6. Germline V gene data show CDR1 as SNHLY and CDR2 as FYNNEI. This CDR3 comprises 15 residues. DNA of the CDR3: TGTGCCAGCAGAGCTAGCGGGGACCCCTCCTACGAGCAGTACTTC. Amino acid sequence: CASRASGDPSYEQYF.

The chain joins TRBV24-1 to TRBJ2-1; D gene ambiguous. The CDR3 loop spans 16 amino acids. V gave up 4 bases and J gave up 0 bases, with 12 bases separating them. The germline CDR1 and CDR2 sequences are KGHDR and SFDVKD. CDR3 bases: TGTGCCACCAGTGACCCGTTGGGAAGCTCCTACAATGAGCAGTTCTTC. Translating it yields CATSDPLGSSYNEQFF.

This clonotype was counted at least ten times. In nucleotides, the CDR3 is TGCAGCGCTGGCACCGGGGACAGCTATGGCTACACCTTC. Translating gives CSAGTGDSYGYTF. This rearrangement joins TRBV29-1 to TRBJ1-2; 7 bases are a match to TRBD1. Germline V gene sequence: CDR1 SQVTM, CDR2 ANQGSEA. The V and J ends lost 7 bases and 4 bases, in that order; junction bases with no gene match: 9. The CDR3 is made up of 13 amino acids.

The chain joins TRBV27 to TRBJ2-7, with a tentative D call TRBD2 (6 bases). V was pared by 8 bases and J by 0 bases, with 11 bases between. The CDR3 extends over 13 amino acids. CDR1 and CDR2 from the germline V gene are MNHEY and SMNVEV (reference sequence). The chain's CDR3 is CASGSGLSYEQYF. The CDR3, as DNA: TGTGCCAGCGGTAGCGGACTCTCCTACGAGCAGTACTTC.

In its sample, this clonotype was seen a few times. J is TRBJ1-4 and V is TRBV28, with no clear D. Germline V lookup: CDR1 MDHEN, CDR2 SYDVKM. The ends were cut back, 3 bases at V and 8 bases at J, with 19 bases in the middle. The CDR3 is 16 amino acids. This CDR3 is CASSFPPTGSGEKLFF. The DNA for the CDR3 is TGTGCCAGCAGTTTTCCTCCGACGGGGTCGGGGGAAAAACTGTTTTTT.

The table lists this clonotype with a few counts. CDR3 coding DNA: TGTGCCAGCAGTTTATCTTGGACAGGGGTTAATGAGCAGTTCTTC. It yields the protein CASSLSWTGVNEQFF. This chain connects TRBV27 to TRBJ2-1; 9 positions match TRBD1. The CDR3 extends over 15 amino acids. The V gene's germline CDR1 is MNHEY and CDR2 SMNVEV (reference sequence). Germline trimming cut 0 bases from V and 7 bases from J; bases unmatched to any gene: 4.

The V call is TRBV20-1, the J call TRBJ2-7; D gene ambiguous. Germline-derived CDR1 and CDR2 are DFQATT and SNEGSKA (reference sequence). The germline V and J ends were trimmed by 0 bases and 3 bases, with 12 bases remaining between them. CDR3 length equals 14 residues. The CDR3 loop is CSAREGPRGYEQYF. The CDR3 bases are TGCAGTGCTAGAGAAGGGCCTCGAGGCTACGAGCAGTACTTC.